This TCR beta chain stems from a study of patients and donors after allogeneic stem cell transplantation (dated by TCRdb to about 2020). As for this clonotype: It has no known antigen specificity. Base qualities are not at hand, and no much larger clone is one base apart.

The V and J ends are trimmed by 4 bases and 0 bases, leaving 13 bases between them. The CDR3, from cysteine to phenylalanine, totals 16 residues. Just CDR3 DNA is preserved here, 48 bases in frame from base 1. Via the germline V gene, CDR1 is SGDLS and CDR2 YYNGEE. Receptors were amplified or captured by RT-PCR. Sequencing took place on a NextSeq 550. Through fastp at Q25 and MiXCR, TCRdb rebuilt clones from the public reads, retaining in-frame beta chains. Entries are consolidated by CDR3 protein sequence, retaining the most common genes and DNA. The sample profile shows more than 850,000 distinct CDR3 sequences; about a sixth of them were found once. The ten largest clonotypes hold roughly 6% of the sample.

Recombination linked TRBV9 to TRBJ2-2; the D gene is unclear. Sequenced sample: blood, either unsorted or a sorted T cell fraction (not recorded which). The TCR was taken from a human donor who was either an allogeneic HSCT recipient or a stem cell or donor lymphocyte infusion donor (not recorded which). It is not recorded whose cells these are; they may come from a transplant donor. Here the CDR3 is given as CASSSLFPTNTGELFF. The bases read TGTGCCAGCAGCTCTCTCTTCCCCACGAACACCGGGGAGCTGTTTTTT.